The clone carrying this TCR beta chain has more than one count but fewer than ten. Germline V gene sequence: CDR1 ENHRY, CDR2 SYGVKD. The CDR3 runs 15 residues. The J segment lost 4 bases and the V segment lost 3 bases, leaving 8 bases of the junction unmatched. Assignments of participants to cohorts depended upon their own reported clinical history. Within the 2 weeks before study entry, each person in the exposed group met a COVID-19 case. Measured with immunoSEQ multiplex PCR; TCRdb has only the in-frame clones, and not every one. The sample yields about 240,000 clones, 83% seen once. The sample originates from a study of blood T cell repertoires in COVID-19.

The TCR sequence derives from a woman between 35 and 50 years old who had been exposed to COVID-19. Material for sequencing was PBMCs or T cells enriched from blood (not recorded which). The chain couples TRBV10-3 to TRBJ1-1; 7 positions match TRBD1. The CDR3 nucleotides are TGTGCCATCAGTGACCTCCTGACAGGGATCACTGAAGCTTTCTTT. Encoded protein: CAISDLLTGITEAFF.